A single sample gave rise to the 4 T cell receptor beta chains below, sequenced in a study of control samples from healthy donors and cancer patients. The repertoire was sequenced with immunoSEQ multiplex PCR; TCRdb's copy has only in-frame clones and lacks some. The sample records 350,000 to 450,000 clones, 75% to 95% being singletons. Sequenced input: PBMCs. Every receptor here comes from a middle-aged man with head and neck cancer.

The CDR3 region is CASSPGTDNSPLHF. The CDR3 DNA is TGTGCCAGCTCACCAGGGACAGATAATTCACCCCTCCACTTT. The V gene is TRBV18, the J gene TRBJ1-6; 7 positions agree with TRBD1. V gave up 2 bases and J gave up 5 bases; unmatched junction bases: 0. This CDR3 has 14 amino acids. Germline lookup yields CDR1 KGHSH and CDR2 LQKENI.

The chain combines TRBV19 with TRBJ1-6, with D maybe TRBD1 (6 bases). Trimming left V 9 bases short and J 8 bases short, with 17 bases between. Germline lookup yields CDR1 LNHDA and CDR2 SQIVND (reference sequence). The CDR3 extends over 14 amino acids. CDR3 nucleotide sequence: TGTGCCAGCTCCGGGACAAGCCGCGATTCACCCCTCCACTTT. As protein: CASSGTSRDSPLHF.

J is TRBJ2-2 and V is TRBV6-5, with TRBD1 matching 9 bases. Germline-derived CDR1 and CDR2 are MNHEY and SVGAGI. J was trimmed by 7 bases and V by 5 bases; bases with no gene match: 5. The CDR3 runs to 14 residues. The CDR3 region is CASSRTGDVGELFF. In DNA, the CDR3 is TGTGCCAGCAGTCGGACAGGGGATGTCGGGGAGCTGTTTTTT.

The chain couples TRBV7-9 to TRBJ1-1, with TRBD1 matching 8 bases. Germline assignment: CDR1 SEHNR and CDR2 FQNEAQ (reference sequence). J gave up 0 bases and V 5 bases, and 11 bases lay outside the gene matches. The CDR3 extends over 17 amino acids. CDR3 sequence (DNA): TGTGCCAGCAGCCAGGGGGCCCCTGAGGGGATGAACACTGAAGCTTTCTTT. Its protein is CASSQGAPEGMNTEAFF.